This TCR beta chain is drawn from a study of resident and recirculating memory T cells in vitiligo. Looking at the study overall: Samples were epidermis from two lesional and two nonlesional sites, plus PBMCs. Whole samples, not sorted cells, were homogenized and used for genomic DNA extraction.

Germline trimming cut 3 bases from V and 0 bases from J; bases unmatched to any gene: 2. The CDR3 consists of 16 residues. Per the germline V gene, CDR1 is MGHDK and CDR2 is SYGVNS. Broader study findings: No single dominant TCR clone appeared; lesion clonality varied.

As to this clone: Its antigen is unidentified.

TCRdb keeps only in-frame clones here, not all; method: immunoSEQ multiplex PCR. This table holds more than 65,000 clones, approximately 89% found once. This clonotype originated in a male donor with vitiligo. The chain is built from TRBV25-1 and TRBJ2-3, with TRBD2 matching over 11 bases. Input material: blood. This chain's CDR3 is CASSDLAGGSTDTQYF. The CDR3 DNA is TGTGCCAGCAGTGATCTAGCGGGGGGTAGCACAGATACGCAGTATTTT.